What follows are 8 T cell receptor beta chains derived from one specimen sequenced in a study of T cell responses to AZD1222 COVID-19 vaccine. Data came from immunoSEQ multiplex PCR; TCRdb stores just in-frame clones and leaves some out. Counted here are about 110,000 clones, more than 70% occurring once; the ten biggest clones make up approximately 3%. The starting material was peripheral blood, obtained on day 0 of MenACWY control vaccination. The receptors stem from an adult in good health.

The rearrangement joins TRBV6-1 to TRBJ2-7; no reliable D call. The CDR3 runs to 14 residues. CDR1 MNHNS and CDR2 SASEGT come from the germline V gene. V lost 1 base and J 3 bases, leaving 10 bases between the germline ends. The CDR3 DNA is TGTGCCAGCAGTGAAGAGCACTATATCTACGAGCAGTACTTC. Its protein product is CASSEEHYIYEQYF.

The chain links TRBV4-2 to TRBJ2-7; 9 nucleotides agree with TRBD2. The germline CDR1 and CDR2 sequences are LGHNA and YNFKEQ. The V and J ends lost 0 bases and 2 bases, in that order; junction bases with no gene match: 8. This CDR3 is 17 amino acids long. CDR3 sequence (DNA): TGTGCCAGCAGCCAAGAGTGGCTAGCGGGGAGAACCTACGAGCAGTACTTC. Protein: CASSQEWLAGRTYEQYF.

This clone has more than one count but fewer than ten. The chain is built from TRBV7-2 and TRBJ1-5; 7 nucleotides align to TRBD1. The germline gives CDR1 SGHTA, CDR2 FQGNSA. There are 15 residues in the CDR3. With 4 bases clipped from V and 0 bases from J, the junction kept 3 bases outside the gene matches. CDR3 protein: CASSSGQDSNQPQHF. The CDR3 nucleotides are TGTGCCAGCAGCTCAGGACAGGATAGCAATCAGCCCCAGCATTTT. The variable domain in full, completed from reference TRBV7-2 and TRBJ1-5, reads GAGVSQSPSNKVTEKGKDVELRCDPISGHTALYWYRQSLGQGLEFLIYFQGNSAPDKSGLPSDRFSAERTGGSVSTLTIQRTQQEDSAVYLCASSSGQDSNQPQHFGDGTRLSIL.

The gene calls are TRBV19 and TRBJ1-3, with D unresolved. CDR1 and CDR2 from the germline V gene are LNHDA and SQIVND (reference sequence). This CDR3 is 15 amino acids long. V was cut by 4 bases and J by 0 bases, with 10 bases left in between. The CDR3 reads CASSTVGSSGNTIYF. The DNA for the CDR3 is TGTGCCAGTAGTACGGTCGGGAGCTCTGGAAACACCATATATTTT.

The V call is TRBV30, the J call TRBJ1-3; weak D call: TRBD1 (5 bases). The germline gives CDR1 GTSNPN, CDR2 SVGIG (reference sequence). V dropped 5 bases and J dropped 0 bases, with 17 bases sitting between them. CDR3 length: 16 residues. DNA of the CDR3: TGTGCCTGGGCTACTGGGACGGTGAGCTCTGGAAACACCATATATTTT. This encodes CAWATGTVSSGNTIYF.

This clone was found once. In nucleotides, the CDR3 is TGCGCCAGCAGTGACTACAGGGCGGGCCAAGAGACCCAGTACTTC. Residues: CASSDYRAGQETQYF. V usage is TRBV10-1 and J usage is TRBJ2-5; a weak D match, TRBD1 (6 bases). Germline assignment: CDR1 WNHNN and CDR2 SYGVQD (reference sequence). The CDR3 has 15 residues. Trimming took off 3 bases at V and 1 base at J, with 12 bases between the two ends.

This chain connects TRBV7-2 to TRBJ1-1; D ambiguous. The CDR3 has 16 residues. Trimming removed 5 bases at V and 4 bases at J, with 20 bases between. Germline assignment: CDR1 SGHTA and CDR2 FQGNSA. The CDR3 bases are TGTGCCAGCAGCCCCATTGGCCCGGGGTGGAGCACTGAAGCTTTCTTT. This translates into CASSPIGPGWSTEAFF.

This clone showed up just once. The CDR3 DNA reads TGTGCCAGCAGTTACGAGGTCTGGGATCCAACTGAAGCTTTCTTT. It is translated as CASSYEVWDPTEAFF. The chain carries TRBV6-2 or TRBV6-3 and TRBJ1-1; D ambiguous. Per germline, CDR1 MNHEY and CDR2 SVGEGT. Trimming took off 2 bases at V and 5 bases at J, with 15 bases between the two ends. The CDR3 has 15 amino acids.